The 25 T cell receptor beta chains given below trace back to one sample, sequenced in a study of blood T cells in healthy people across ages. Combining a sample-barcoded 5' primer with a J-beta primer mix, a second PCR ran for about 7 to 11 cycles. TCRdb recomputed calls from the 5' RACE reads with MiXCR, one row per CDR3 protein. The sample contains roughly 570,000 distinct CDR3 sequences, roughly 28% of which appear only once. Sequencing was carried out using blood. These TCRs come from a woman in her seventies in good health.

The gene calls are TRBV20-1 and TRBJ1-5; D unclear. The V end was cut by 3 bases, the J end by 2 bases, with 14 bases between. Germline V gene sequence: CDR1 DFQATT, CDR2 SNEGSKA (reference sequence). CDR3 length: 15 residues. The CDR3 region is CSASWRGQGNQPQHF. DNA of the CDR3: TGCAGTGCTAGCTGGAGAGGTCAGGGCAATCAGCCCCAGCATTTT.

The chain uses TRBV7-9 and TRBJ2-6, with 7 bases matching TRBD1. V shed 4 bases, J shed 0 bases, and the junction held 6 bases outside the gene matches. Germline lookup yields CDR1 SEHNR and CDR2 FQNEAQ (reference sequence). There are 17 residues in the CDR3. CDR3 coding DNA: TGTGCCAGCAGCTCCTGGGACAGCAGCTCTGGGGCCAACGTCCTGACTTTC. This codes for CASSSWDSSSGANVLTF.

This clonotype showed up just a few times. CDR3 coding DNA: TGTGCCAGCAGCGGACAGACGAACTCCTACGAGCAGTACTTC. Its translation: CASSGQTNSYEQYF. The V call is TRBV9, the J call TRBJ2-7; possible D gene TRBD1, 5 bases. The CDR3 spans 14 residues. Trimming stripped 3 bases from V and 0 bases from J, with 10 bases between. Germline CDR1 SGDLS, CDR2 YYNGEE.

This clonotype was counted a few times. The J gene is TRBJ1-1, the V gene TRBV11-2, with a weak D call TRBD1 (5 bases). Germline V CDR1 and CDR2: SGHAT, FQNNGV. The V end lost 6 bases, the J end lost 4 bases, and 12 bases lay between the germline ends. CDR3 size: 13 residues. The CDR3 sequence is CASSKTEITEAFF. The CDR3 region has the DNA TGTGCCAGCAGTAAGACAGAGATCACTGAAGCTTTCTTT.

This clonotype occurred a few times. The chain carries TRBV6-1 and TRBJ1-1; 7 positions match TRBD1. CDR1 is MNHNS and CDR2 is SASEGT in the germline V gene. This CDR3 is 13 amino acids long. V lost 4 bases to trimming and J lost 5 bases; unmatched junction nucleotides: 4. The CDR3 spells CASSATGVTEAFF. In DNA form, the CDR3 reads TGTGCCAGCAGTGCTACAGGGGTGACTGAAGCTTTCTTT.

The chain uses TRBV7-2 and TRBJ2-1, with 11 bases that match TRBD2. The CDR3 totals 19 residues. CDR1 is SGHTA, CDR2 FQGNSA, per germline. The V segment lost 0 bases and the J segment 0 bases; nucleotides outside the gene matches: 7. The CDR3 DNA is TGTGCCAGCAGCTTAGCCCCTAGCGGGGGGCCTCTCTCCTACAATGAGCAGTTCTTC. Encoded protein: CASSLAPSGGPLSYNEQFF.

The CDR3 coding sequence is TGTGCCAGCAGCCCGAGGGGTGCTGGGACCCAGTACTTC. It is translated as CASSPRGAGTQYF. This chain joins TRBV7-2 and TRBJ2-5; D tentatively reads TRBD1 or TRBD2 (5 bases each). V was pared by 5 bases and J by 7 bases, with 14 bases between. The CDR3 totals 13 residues. Germline V CDR1 and CDR2: SGHTA, FQGNSA.

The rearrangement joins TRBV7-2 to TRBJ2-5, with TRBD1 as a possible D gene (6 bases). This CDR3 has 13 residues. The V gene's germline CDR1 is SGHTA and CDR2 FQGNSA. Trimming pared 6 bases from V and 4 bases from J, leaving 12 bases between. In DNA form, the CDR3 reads TGTGCCAGCAGGAGGGGGTTGAGAGAGACCCAGTACTTC. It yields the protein CASRRGLRETQYF.

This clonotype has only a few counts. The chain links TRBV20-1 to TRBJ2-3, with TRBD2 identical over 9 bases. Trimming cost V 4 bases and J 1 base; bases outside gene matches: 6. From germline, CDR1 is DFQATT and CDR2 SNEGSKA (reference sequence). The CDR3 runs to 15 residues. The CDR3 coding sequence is TGCAGTGCTACTAGGGGACTAGCTGGCACAGATACGCAGTATTTT. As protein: CSATRGLAGTDTQYF.

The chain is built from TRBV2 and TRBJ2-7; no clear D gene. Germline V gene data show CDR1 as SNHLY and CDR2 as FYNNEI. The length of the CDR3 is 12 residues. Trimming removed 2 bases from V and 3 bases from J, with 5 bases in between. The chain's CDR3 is CASSERFYEQYF. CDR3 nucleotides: TGTGCCAGCAGTGAAAGGTTCTACGAGCAGTACTTC.

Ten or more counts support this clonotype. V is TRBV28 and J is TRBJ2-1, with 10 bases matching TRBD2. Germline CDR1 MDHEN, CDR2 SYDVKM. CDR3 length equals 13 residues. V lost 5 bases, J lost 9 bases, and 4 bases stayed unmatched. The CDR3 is CASSPGLAVEQFF. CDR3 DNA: TGTGCCAGCAGTCCCGGACTAGCGGTTGAGCAGTTCTTC.

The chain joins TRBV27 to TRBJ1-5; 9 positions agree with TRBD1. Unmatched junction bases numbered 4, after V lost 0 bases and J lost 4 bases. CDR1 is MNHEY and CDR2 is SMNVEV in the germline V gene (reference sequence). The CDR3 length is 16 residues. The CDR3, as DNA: TGTGCCAGCAGTTTATCCTACGGACAGGGGAATCAGCCCCAGCATTTT. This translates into CASSLSYGQGNQPQHF.

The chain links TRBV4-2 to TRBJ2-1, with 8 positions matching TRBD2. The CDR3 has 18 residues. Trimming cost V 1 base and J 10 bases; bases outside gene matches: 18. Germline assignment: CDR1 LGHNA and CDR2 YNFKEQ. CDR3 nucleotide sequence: TGTGCCAGCAGCCAAGGGGCCCAGACTAGCGCTTTTTTTGCGGAGCAGTTCTTC. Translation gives CASSQGAQTSAFFAEQFF.

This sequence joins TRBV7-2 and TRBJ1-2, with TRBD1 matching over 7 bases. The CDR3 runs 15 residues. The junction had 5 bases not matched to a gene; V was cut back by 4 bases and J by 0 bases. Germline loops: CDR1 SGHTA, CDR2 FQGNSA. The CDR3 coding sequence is TGTGCCAGCAGCTCAGGGACAGACCCTAACTATGGCTACACCTTC. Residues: CASSSGTDPNYGYTF.

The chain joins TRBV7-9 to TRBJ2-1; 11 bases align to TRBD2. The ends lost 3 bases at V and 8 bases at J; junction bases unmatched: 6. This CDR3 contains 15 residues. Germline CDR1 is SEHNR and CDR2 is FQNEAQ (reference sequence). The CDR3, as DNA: TGTGCCAGCAGCTTGAGTAGCGGGGGGGCCCATGAGCAGTTCTTC. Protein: CASSLSSGGAHEQFF.

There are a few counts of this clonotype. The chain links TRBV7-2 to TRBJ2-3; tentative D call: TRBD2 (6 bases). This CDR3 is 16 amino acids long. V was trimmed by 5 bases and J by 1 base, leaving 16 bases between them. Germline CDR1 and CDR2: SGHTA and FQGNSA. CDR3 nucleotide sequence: TGTGCCAGCAGCCCACCGGGTAGCGGCCGCACAGATACGCAGTATTTT. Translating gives CASSPPGSGRTDTQYF.

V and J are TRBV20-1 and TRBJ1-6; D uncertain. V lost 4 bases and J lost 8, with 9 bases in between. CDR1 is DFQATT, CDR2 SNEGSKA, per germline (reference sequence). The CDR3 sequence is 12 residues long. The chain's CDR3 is CSATGDDSPLHF. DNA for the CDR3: TGCAGTGCTACGGGAGATGATTCACCCCTCCACTTT.

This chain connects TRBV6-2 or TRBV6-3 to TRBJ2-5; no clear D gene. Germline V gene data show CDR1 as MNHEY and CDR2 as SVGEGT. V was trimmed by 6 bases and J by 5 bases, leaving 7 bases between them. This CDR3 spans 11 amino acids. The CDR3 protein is CASRRIETQYF. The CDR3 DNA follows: TGTGCCAGCAGGCGAATCGAGACCCAGTACTTC.

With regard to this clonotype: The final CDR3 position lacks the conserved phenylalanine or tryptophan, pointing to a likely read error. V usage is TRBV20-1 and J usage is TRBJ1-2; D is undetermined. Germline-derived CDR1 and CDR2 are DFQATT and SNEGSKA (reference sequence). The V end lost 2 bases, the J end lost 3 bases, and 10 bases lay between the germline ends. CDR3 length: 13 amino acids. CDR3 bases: TGCAGTGCTAGATCACAGACCCACTATGGCTACACCCTC. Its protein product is CSARSQTHYGYTL.

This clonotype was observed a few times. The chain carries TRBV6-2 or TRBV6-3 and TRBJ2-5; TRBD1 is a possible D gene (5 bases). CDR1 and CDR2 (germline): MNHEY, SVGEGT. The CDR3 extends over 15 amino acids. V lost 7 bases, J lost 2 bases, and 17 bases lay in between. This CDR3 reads CASKQGAVGQETQYF. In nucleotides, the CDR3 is TGTGCCAGCAAACAAGGGGCCGTGGGGCAAGAGACCCAGTACTTC.

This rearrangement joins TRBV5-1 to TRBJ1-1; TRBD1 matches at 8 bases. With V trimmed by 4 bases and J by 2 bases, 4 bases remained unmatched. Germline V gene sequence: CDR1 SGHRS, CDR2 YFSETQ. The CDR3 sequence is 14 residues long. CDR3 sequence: CASSASGGNTEAFF. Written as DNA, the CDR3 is TGCGCCAGCAGCGCCTCAGGGGGCAACACTGAAGCTTTCTTT. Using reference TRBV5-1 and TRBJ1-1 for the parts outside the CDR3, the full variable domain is KAGVTQTPRYLIKTRGQQVTLSCSPISGHRSVSWYQQTPGQGLQFLFEYFSETQRNKGNFPGRFSGRQFSNSRSEMNVSTLELGDSALYLCASSASGGNTEAFFGQGTRLTVV.

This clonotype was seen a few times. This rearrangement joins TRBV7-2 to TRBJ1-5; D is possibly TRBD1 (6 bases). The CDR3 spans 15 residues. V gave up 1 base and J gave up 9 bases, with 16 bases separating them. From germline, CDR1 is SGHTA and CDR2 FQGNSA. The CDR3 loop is CASSLVRGAGGPQHF. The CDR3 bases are TGTGCCAGCAGCTTAGTCCGGGGGGCAGGAGGGCCCCAGCATTTT.

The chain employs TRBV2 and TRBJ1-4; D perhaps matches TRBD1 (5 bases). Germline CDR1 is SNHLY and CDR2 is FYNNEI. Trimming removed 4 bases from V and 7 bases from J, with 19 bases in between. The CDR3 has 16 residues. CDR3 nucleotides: TGTGCCAGCAGTGGGCGGGACCAAAGAGGAGGTGAAAAACTGTTTTTT. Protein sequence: CASSGRDQRGGEKLFF.

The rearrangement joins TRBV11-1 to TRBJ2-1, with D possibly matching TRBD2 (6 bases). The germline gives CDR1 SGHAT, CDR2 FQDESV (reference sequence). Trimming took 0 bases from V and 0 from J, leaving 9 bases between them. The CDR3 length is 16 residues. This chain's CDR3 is CASSLALGGSYNEQFF. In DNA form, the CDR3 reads TGTGCCAGCAGCTTAGCGCTGGGGGGCTCCTACAATGAGCAGTTCTTC.

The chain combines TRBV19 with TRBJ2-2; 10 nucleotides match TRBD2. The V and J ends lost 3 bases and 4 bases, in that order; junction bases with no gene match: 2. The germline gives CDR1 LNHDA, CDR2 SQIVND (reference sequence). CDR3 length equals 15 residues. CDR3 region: CASSILAGATGELFF. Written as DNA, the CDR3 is TGTGCCAGTAGTATTCTAGCGGGGGCCACCGGGGAGCTGTTTTTT.